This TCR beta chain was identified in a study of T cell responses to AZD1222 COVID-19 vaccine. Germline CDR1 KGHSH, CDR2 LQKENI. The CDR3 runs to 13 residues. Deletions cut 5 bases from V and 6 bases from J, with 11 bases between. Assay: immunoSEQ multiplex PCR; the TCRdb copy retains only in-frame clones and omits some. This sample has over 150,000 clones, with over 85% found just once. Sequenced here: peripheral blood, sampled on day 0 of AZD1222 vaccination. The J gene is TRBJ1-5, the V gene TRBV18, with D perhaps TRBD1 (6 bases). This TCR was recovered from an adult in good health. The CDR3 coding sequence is TGTGCCAGCTCAGCGATAGGGGGTCAGCCCCAGCATTTT. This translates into CASSAIGGQPQHF.